The 14 T cell receptor beta chains in this list originate from one sample, sequenced in a study of T cell responses to AZD1222 COVID-19 vaccine. The assay was immunoSEQ multiplex PCR, and TCRdb's table has in-frame clones only and misses some. The table shows more than 150,000 clones, with about 93% occurring only once. Here the sequenced sample was peripheral blood, taken on day 0 of AZD1222 vaccination. The origin of the receptors is an adult in good health.

The J gene is TRBJ1-1, the V gene TRBV28; 7 bases are a match to TRBD1. The V gene end was trimmed by 7 bases and the J gene end by 7 bases; junction bases not matched to a gene: 6. The V gene's germline CDR1 is MDHEN and CDR2 SYDVKM. The CDR3 covers 12 residues. In nucleotides, the CDR3 is TGTGCCAGCACCCTTGACAGGGATGAAGCTTTCTTT. Protein sequence: CASTLDRDEAFF.

This clone was detected once. The rearrangement uses TRBV6-4 and TRBJ1-3; no clear D. CDR1 MRHNA and CDR2 SNTAGT come from the germline V gene. This CDR3 has 15 amino acids. Trimming left V 4 bases short and J 0 bases short, with 10 bases between. The CDR3 spells CASSVELGSGNTIYF. DNA of the CDR3: TGTGCCAGCAGTGTTGAACTCGGCTCTGGAAACACCATATATTTT.

This rearrangement joins TRBV27 to TRBJ2-7, with D perhaps assigned TRBD1 or TRBD2 (5 bases each). CDR3 length: 15 residues. Germline-derived CDR1 and CDR2 are MNHEY and SMNVEV (reference sequence). Trimming stripped 2 bases from V and 2 bases from J, with 13 bases between. The CDR3 DNA follows: TGTGCCAGCAGTTTACTGGGGGTTCTCACCTACGAGCAGTACTTC. Amino acid sequence: CASSLLGVLTYEQYF.

The V gene is TRBV9, the J gene TRBJ2-3; TRBD2 agrees at 15 bases. With V trimmed by 3 bases and J by 2 bases, 4 bases remained unmatched. The germline CDR1 and CDR2 sequences are SGDLS and YYNGEE. CDR3 length equals 17 residues. In nucleotides, the CDR3 is TGTGCCAGCAGCGGCGGACTAGCGGGAGGGTACACAGATACGCAGTATTTT. It is translated as CASSGGLAGGYTDTQYF.

J is TRBJ1-2 and V is TRBV5-1; no clear D. V shed 4 bases and J shed 8 bases, with 15 bases lying between them. The CDR3 totals 13 residues. Germline V gives CDR1 SGHRS, CDR2 YFSETQ. CDR3 DNA sequence: TGCGCCAGCAGCACATCTCTACAGACCGGCTACACCTTC. Amino acid sequence: CASSTSLQTGYTF.

This chain links TRBV30 with TRBJ1-3, with 9 bases matching TRBD1. The CDR3 extends over 13 amino acids. After removal of 7 bases from V and 2 bases from J, the junction contained 3 bases not matched to a gene. In germline, CDR1 is GTSNPN, CDR2 SVGIG (reference sequence). CDR3 DNA sequence: TGTGCCTCTACAGGGGGCCCTGGAAACACCATATATTTT. Encoded protein: CASTGGPGNTIYF.

J is TRBJ2-7 and V is TRBV4-1; TRBD2 matches at 12 bases. The CDR3 contains 17 residues. CDR1 and CDR2 from the germline V gene are MGHRA and YSYEKL. Trimming cost V 4 bases and J 0 bases; bases outside gene matches: 7. The CDR3 bases are TGCGCCAGCAGCCCAAAGGGACTAGCGGGCCTCTCCTACGAGCAGTACTTC. Amino acids: CASSPKGLAGLSYEQYF.

The chain combines TRBV5-4 with TRBJ1-2; D remains unclear. The germline V and J ends were trimmed by 0 bases and 3 bases, with 6 bases remaining between them. Germline CDR1 reads SGHNT; CDR2 reads YYREEE (reference sequence). The length of the CDR3 is 13 residues. The chain's CDR3 is CASSLDRYYGYTF. In DNA form, the CDR3 reads TGTGCCAGCAGCTTGGACCGATACTATGGCTACACCTTC. The full variable domain, completed using reference TRBV5-4 and TRBJ1-2, is ETGVTQSPTHLIKTRGQQVTLRCSSQSGHNTVSWYQQALGQGPQFIFQYYREEENGRGNFPPRFSGLQFPNYSSELNVNALELDDSALYLCASSLDRYYGYTFGSGTRLTVV.

V is TRBV6-5 and J is TRBJ2-1; no clear D gene. Between the trimmed V and J ends, which lost 2 bases and 4 bases, there was a span of 12 bases. The length of the CDR3 is 15 residues. The germline V gene encodes CDR1 MNHEY and CDR2 SVGAGI. CDR3 bases: TGTGCCAGCAGTTACGACGGCTTCCCATACAATGAGCAGTTCTTC. Its protein is CASSYDGFPYNEQFF.

The V gene is TRBV2, the J gene TRBJ1-5, with unresolved D. Trimming stripped 6 bases from V and 3 bases from J, with 6 bases between. The CDR3 runs 12 residues. The V gene's germline CDR1 is SNHLY and CDR2 FYNNEI. The CDR3 sequence: CASRRDNQPQHF. In nucleotides, the CDR3 is TGTGCCAGCAGGAGAGACAATCAGCCCCAGCATTTT.

V usage is TRBV10-3 and J usage is TRBJ1-2, with D tentatively TRBD1 (5 bases). V lost 11 bases and J 4 bases, leaving 17 bases between the germline ends. Germline-derived CDR1 and CDR2 are ENHRY and SYGVKD. The CDR3 is 13 amino acids. This CDR3 is CASHRSGTYGYTF. DNA for the CDR3: TGTGCCTCCCATAGGTCGGGGACCTATGGCTACACCTTC.

This rearrangement joins TRBV29-1 to TRBJ2-5; D assignment may be TRBD1 or TRBD2 (5 bases each). V lost 4 bases, J lost 6 bases, and 12 bases lay in between. The CDR3 length is 12 residues. The germline V gene encodes CDR1 SQVTM and CDR2 ANQGSEA. DNA for the CDR3: TGCAGCGTTGGTGAGGGGATGAAGACCCAGTACTTC. Encoded protein: CSVGEGMKTQYF.

The chain is built from TRBV11-2 and TRBJ2-1; the match to TRBD2 covers 13 bases. The CDR3 spans 17 residues. Germline V lookup: CDR1 SGHAT, CDR2 FQNNGV. The V gene end was trimmed by 5 bases and the J gene end by 4 bases; junction bases not matched to a gene: 8. This CDR3 reads CASSPRLAGGLYNEQFF. The CDR3 DNA reads as TGTGCCAGCAGCCCACGACTAGCGGGAGGCCTGTACAATGAGCAGTTCTTC.

The sample holds one count of this clone. This chain links TRBV7-9 with TRBJ2-7, with TRBD1 as a possible D gene (6 bases). This CDR3 is 14 amino acids long. V was cut by 1 base and J by 7 bases, with 14 bases left in between. Per the germline V gene, CDR1 is SEHNR and CDR2 is FQNEAQ (reference sequence). CDR3 sequence (DNA): TGTGCCAGCAGCTTAGACAGGGTGCGCAGGGAGCAGTACTTC. It yields the protein CASSLDRVRREQYF.